Sequencing of this T cell receptor (beta chain) was carried out in a study of blood T cell repertoires in COVID-19. This CDR3 comprises 16 residues. V was clipped by 8 bases and J by 4 bases; unmatched bases: 7. The germline V gene has CDR1 ENHRY and CDR2 SYGVKD. Produced via immunoSEQ multiplex PCR; TCRdb's table is partial and in-frame only. The table shows about 300,000 clones, with roughly 90% occurring only once. The sequence came from a woman between 25 and 40 years old with COVID-19, enrolled during active disease. The sample comprised peripheral blood. The chain employs TRBV10-3 and TRBJ2-2, with 13 bases identical to TRBD2. The CDR3 DNA sequence: TGTGCCATCTCCCTCCGACTAGCGGGGGGCACCGGGGAGCTGTTTTTT. This sequence encodes CAISLRLAGGTGELFF.